The 2 T cell receptor beta chains given below trace back to one sample, sequenced in a study of blood T cell repertoires in COVID-19. Clones were read by immunoSEQ multiplex PCR, and TCRdb kept only the in-frame ones, dropping some. The data contain 65,000 to 70,000 clones, about 81% of them seen just once; the ten biggest clones take up 9.2%. The sample was peripheral blood. These TCRs come from a human donor in a cohort sampled during active COVID-19.

The genes are TRBV15 and TRBJ1-3; D is ambiguous. This CDR3 comprises 14 residues. The germline V and J ends were trimmed by 4 bases and 0 bases, with 7 bases remaining between them. Germline CDR1 reads LNHNV; CDR2 reads YYDKDF (reference sequence). The CDR3 sequence: CATSTQRSGNTIYF. CDR3 coding DNA: TGTGCCACCAGCACCCAGCGCTCTGGAAACACCATATATTTT.

This clone occurred once. V is TRBV10-3 and J is TRBJ2-1, with a possible D match to TRBD2 (5 bases). This CDR3 contains 13 residues. Looked up from germline, CDR1 is ENHRY and CDR2 is SYGVKD. V dropped 11 bases and J dropped 5 bases, with 16 bases sitting between them. CDR3 in DNA: TGTGCCTCCCGGGGTCGGGCGGACAATGAGCAGTTCTTC. Protein product: CASRGRADNEQFF.